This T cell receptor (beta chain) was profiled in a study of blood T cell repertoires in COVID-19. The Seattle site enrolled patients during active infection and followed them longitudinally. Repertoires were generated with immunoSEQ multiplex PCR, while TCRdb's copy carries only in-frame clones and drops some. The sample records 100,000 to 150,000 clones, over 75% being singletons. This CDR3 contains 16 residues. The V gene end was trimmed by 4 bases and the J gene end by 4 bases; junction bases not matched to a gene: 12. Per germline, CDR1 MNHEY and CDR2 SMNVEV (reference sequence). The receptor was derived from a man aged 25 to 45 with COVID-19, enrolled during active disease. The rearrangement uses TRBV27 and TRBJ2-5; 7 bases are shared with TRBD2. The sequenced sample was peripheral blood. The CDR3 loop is CASSWDYTGRLETQYF. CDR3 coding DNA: TGTGCCAGCAGTTGGGACTATACCGGGCGGCTAGAGACCCAGTACTTC.